Described below is a single T cell receptor (beta chain) sequence and its context. Its antigen remains unidentified. The sample holds no much larger clone one base away, and base qualities are not on file. The data were taken from a study of blood T cell repertoires in COVID-19 (dated by TCRdb to about 2020). Background on the whole study: The collaborator samples originated in the United States, Italy and Spain and spanned the acute and convalescent phases of COVID-19. The repertoires were released in a freely available public database meant as a resource for research on the immune response to SARS-CoV-2. The prospective study material was composed of cDNA or gDNA derived from T cells, B-cell-depleted T cells, or PBMCs. The sample metadata nearly always contained a de-identified subject ID, COVID-19 status, age in years and sex. Where available, HLA class I and class II types were obtained from metadata supplied by the sample provider rather than from assay-based typing. Deeply sampled blood TCRbeta repertoires from subjects exposed to, actively infected with, or recovered from COVID-19 were included in the dataset. Samples were obtained from the ongoing ImmuneRACE study (first 160 participants) and from 950 to 1,500 subjects provided by 6 global collaborators.

CDR1 MNHEY and CDR2 SMNVEV were looked up in the germline V gene (reference sequence). Including the terminal cysteine and phenylalanine, the CDR3 comprises 14 residues. Only CDR3 DNA is held: 42 bases, read in frame from base 1. Deletion took 5 bases off V and 1 base off J, with a span of 11 bases between the germline ends. TCRbeta CDR3 regions were amplified from genomic DNA by means of the immunoSEQ Assay, a bias-controlled multiplex PCR. Under the source paper's analysis protocol: Nucleated cell counts per sample were estimated from amplification of reference gene primers within the assay. Sequence reads were collapsed and filtered to measure the absolute abundance of every unique TCRbeta CDR3 rearrangement. For each sample, productive Simpson clonality was calculated by taking the square root of Simpson's diversity index across productive rearrangements. Sourced from immuneACCESS, this table was stored by TCRdb with only in-frame sequences that have V and J called. A share of the clones is absent; for the studies checked, an unresolved V gene accounts for under half, and the remainder has no known explanation. That table gives V, J and clone size, and the DNA gave D and trimming. The sample has roughly 79,000 clones on record, 84% of them singletons. Around 3.3% of the sample rests with the top ten.

Each collaborating institution followed its own protocols to collect whole blood in K2EDTA tubes. For TCRbeta analysis, collaborators shipped samples as frozen whole blood, isolated PBMCs, or DNA extracted from either of those sample types. Overall study results and their limits: The amount of clinical and demographic metadata varied by source and participant and was provided uncurated.

This chain is built from TRBV27 and TRBJ1-2; the D gene cannot be named for sure. The receptor comes from a man aged 50 to 59 with acute or convalescent COVID-19. Sequenced sample: peripheral blood. The CDR3 sequence is CASSPLRNNYGYTF. The DNA reads as follows: TGTGCCAGCAGTCCTCTCAGGAATAACTATGGCTACACCTTC.